The rows below give T cell receptor beta chains drawn from one sample of a study of CD8 T cells in Susac syndrome. TCRdb reprocessed the immunoSEQ multiplex PCR reads via MiXCR and lists one record per CDR3 protein. Among 70,000 to 100,000 distinct CDR3 sequences listed, roughly 96% were seen once. Source material: CD8+ T cells from PBMCs. All receptors come from a human donor with Susac syndrome. Both conserved end residues are part of each CDR3. A D gene is named only where the DNA matches it firmly. The size entry is marked missing in some rows and otherwise reads once, few, many or a size class.

cdr3_aa,cdr3_nt,d_call,clone_size,v_call,j_call
CASSLEGLYNQPQHF,TGTGCCAGCAGCTTAGAGGGTCTGTACAATCAGCCCCAGCATTTT,-,-,TRBV7-2,TRBJ1-5
CASSVSGQNTGELFF,TGTGCCAGCAGCGTATCCGGACAAAACACCGGGGAGCTGTTTTTT,-,-,TRBV9,TRBJ2-2
CASSEYPNEQFF,TGTGCCAGCAGTGAATACCCAAATGAGCAGTTCTTC,-,-,TRBV25-1,TRBJ2-1
CASSLVQEGDTQYF,TGCGCCAGCAGCTTGGTCCAGGAGGGAGATACGCAGTATTTT,-,-,TRBV5-1,TRBJ2-3
CASSQRDSSSYNSPLHF,TGCGCCAGCAGCCAAAGGGATTCAAGCTCCTATAATTCACCCCTCCACTTT,-,-,TRBV4-3,TRBJ1-6
CASSLTGPRETQYF,TGTGCCAGCAGCTTGACGGGACCTCGGGAGACCCAGTACTTC,-,-,TRBV7-9,TRBJ2-5
CSVWTSGGPRKETQYF,TGCAGCGTCTGGACTAGCGGGGGGCCGCGGAAGGAGACCCAGTACTTC,TRBD2,-,TRBV29-1,TRBJ2-5
CASSPQGGYREQYF,TGTGCCAGCAGCCCCCAGGGTGGTTATCGCGAGCAGTACTTC,-,-,TRBV6-5,TRBJ2-7
CSVGYRGRSDEQYF,TGCAGCGTTGGATACAGGGGGCGTTCGGACGAGCAGTACTTC,TRBD1,-,TRBV29-1,TRBJ2-7
CASSLRYKAETQYF,TGTGCCAGCAGCCTGAGGTACAAGGCTGAGACCCAGTACTTC,-,-,TRBV12-3/TRBV12-4,TRBJ2-5
CASRSPRGSTDTQYF,TGTGCCAGCAGATCCCCTCGCGGTAGCACAGATACGCAGTATTTT,-,-,TRBV7-9,TRBJ2-3
CASSQDVGGRETQYF,TGCGCCAGCAGCCAAGATGTCGGAGGGAGGGAGACCCAGTACTTC,-,once,TRBV4-3,TRBJ2-5
CASTLLDGDTGELFF,TGTGCCAGCACCCTCTTAGACGGGGACACCGGGGAGCTGTTTTTT,-,-,TRBV12-3/TRBV12-4,TRBJ2-2
CASSSDRRTDTQYF,TGTGCCAGCAGTTCGGACAGACGCACAGATACGCAGTATTTT,-,-,TRBV28,TRBJ2-3
CSAILGSGTGELFF,TGCAGTGCTATCCTAGGGTCGGGGACCGGGGAGCTGTTTTTT,-,-,TRBV20-1,TRBJ2-2
CASSYSGHGLNTEAFF,TGTGCCAGCAGTTACTCGGGACACGGGCTTAACACTGAAGCTTTCTTT,-,few,TRBV6-2/TRBV6-3,TRBJ1-1
CASSLEGDEQYF,TGTGCCAGCAGCTTAGAAGGCGACGAGCAGTACTTC,-,once,TRBV7-2,TRBJ2-7
CASSASGGASDTQYF,TGTGCCAGCAGCGCTAGCGGGGGGGCCTCGGATACGCAGTATTTT,TRBD2,-,TRBV6-4,TRBJ2-3
CASSPLTSNEQFF,TGTGCCAGTAGTCCATTGACTAGCAATGAGCAGTTCTTC,-,-,TRBV19,TRBJ2-1
CASTTSELYGYTF,TGTGCCAGCACCACCTCAGAGCTCTATGGCTACACCTTC,-,-,TRBV12-3/TRBV12-4,TRBJ1-2
CASRGLADPYEQYF,TGTGCCAGCAGAGGACTAGCGGACCCCTACGAGCAGTACTTC,TRBD2,-,TRBV2,TRBJ2-7
CASSGEGGSSYNEQFF,TGTGCCAGCAGCGGGGAGGGAGGGAGCTCCTACAATGAGCAGTTCTTC,TRBD2,-,TRBV9,TRBJ2-1
CASSVTGTGVHQETQYF,TGTGCCAGCAGCGTCACCGGGACAGGGGTTCACCAAGAGACCCAGTACTTC,TRBD1,-,TRBV9,TRBJ2-5
CASSQPLSGGSQETQYF,TGTGCCAGCAGCCAACCCCTGAGCGGGGGGTCCCAAGAGACCCAGTACTTC,TRBD2,once,TRBV3-1,TRBJ2-5
CASSVEGAPNYEQYF,TGTGCCAGCAGCGTAGAGGGAGCCCCGAACTACGAGCAGTACTTC,-,-,TRBV9,TRBJ2-7
CSARPTGLAKNIQYF,TGCAGTGCTAGACCGACAGGGCTAGCCAAAAACATTCAGTACTTC,TRBD1,-,TRBV20-1,TRBJ2-4
CATSGDRGQLHTQYF,TGTGCCACCAGCGGGGACAGGGGGCAACTTCATACGCAGTATTTT,TRBD1,-,TRBV15,TRBJ2-3
CASSLVIGSARDTQYF,TGCGCCAGCAGCTTGGTTATTGGATCCGCTCGAGATACGCAGTATTTT,-,-,TRBV5-1,TRBJ2-3
CASSLGRPREQYF,TGCGCCAGCAGCTTGGGACGACCTAGGGAGCAGTACTTC,-,once,TRBV5-1,TRBJ2-7